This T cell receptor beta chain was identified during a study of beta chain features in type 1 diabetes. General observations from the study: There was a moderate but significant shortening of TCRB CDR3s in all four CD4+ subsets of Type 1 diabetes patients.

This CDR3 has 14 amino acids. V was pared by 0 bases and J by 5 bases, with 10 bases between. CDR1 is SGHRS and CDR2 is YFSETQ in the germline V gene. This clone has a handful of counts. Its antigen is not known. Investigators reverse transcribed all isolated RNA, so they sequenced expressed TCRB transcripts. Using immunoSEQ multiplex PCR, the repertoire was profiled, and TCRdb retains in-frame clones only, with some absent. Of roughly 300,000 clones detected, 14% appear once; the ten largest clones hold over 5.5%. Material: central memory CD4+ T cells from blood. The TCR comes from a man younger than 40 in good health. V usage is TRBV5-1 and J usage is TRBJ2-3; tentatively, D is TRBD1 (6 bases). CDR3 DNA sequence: TGCGCCAGCAGCTTGGGGGGGCCTATAGATACGCAGTATTTT. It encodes CASSLGGPIDTQYF.